This T cell receptor (beta chain) originates from a study of OX40 agonist ivuxolimab in advanced cancers. Looking at the study overall: The group had a mean age of 60 years, ranged from about 23 to 85, and was around 86% male.

Peripheral blood came from all dose cohorts at three timepoints. Germline V CDR1 and CDR2: KGHSH, LQKENI. The CDR3 is made up of 14 amino acids. V gave up 2 bases and J gave up 5 bases, with 12 bases separating them. The table came from immunoSEQ multiplex PCR; TCRdb's copy has only in-frame clones and leaves some out. The sample carries tens of thousands of clones, approximately 90% recorded once. The rearrangement uses TRBV18 and TRBJ1-2, with D perhaps matching TRBD1 (5 bases). The material sequenced was CD4+ or CD8+ T cells sorted from blood, taken in a trial of the OX40 agonist ivuxolimab. The sequence derives from an adult with an advanced solid tumor such as melanoma, head and neck, liver or kidney cancer. The CDR3 DNA reads as TGTGCCAGCTCACCAGACCAGGGTCCGTATGGCTACACCTTC. Its translation is CASSPDQGPYGYTF.